This T cell receptor (beta chain) stems from a study of OX40 agonist ivuxolimab in advanced cancers. Study details: Ivuxolimab, an agonistic anti-OX40 (CD134) antibody, was given to patients. The dose of intravenous ivuxolimab that patients received every 2 weeks ranged from 0.01 to 10 mg/kg. Three patients got partial responses; one had hepatocellular carcinoma and two had cutaneous melanoma.

Sequencing was performed with immunoSEQ multiplex PCR; in TCRdb, only in-frame clones are kept and a portion is missing. The sample lists 60,000 to 85,000 clones, just under 85% seen once, with around 2% in the top ten. From germline, CDR1 is SNHLY and CDR2 FYNNEI. This CDR3 contains 13 residues. V was cut by 7 bases and J by 5 bases, with 11 bases left in between. The source material was CD4+ or CD8+ T cells sorted from blood, sampled in a trial of the OX40 agonist ivuxolimab. The chain employs TRBV2 and TRBJ2-2, with D perhaps given as TRBD1 or TRBD2 (5 bases each). This TCR derives from an adult with an advanced solid tumor such as melanoma, head and neck, liver or kidney cancer. As DNA, the CDR3 is TGTGCCAGCACCCGGGACCCTACCGGGGAGCTGTTTTTT. Its translation: CASTRDPTGELFF. Looking up the rest from reference TRBV2 and TRBJ2-2 gives the full variable domain: EPEVTQTPSHQVTQMGQEVILRCVPISNHLYFYWYRQILGQKVEFLVSFYNNEISEKSEIFDDQFSVERPDGSNFTLKIRSTKLEDSAMYFCASTRDPTGELFFGEGSRLTVL.